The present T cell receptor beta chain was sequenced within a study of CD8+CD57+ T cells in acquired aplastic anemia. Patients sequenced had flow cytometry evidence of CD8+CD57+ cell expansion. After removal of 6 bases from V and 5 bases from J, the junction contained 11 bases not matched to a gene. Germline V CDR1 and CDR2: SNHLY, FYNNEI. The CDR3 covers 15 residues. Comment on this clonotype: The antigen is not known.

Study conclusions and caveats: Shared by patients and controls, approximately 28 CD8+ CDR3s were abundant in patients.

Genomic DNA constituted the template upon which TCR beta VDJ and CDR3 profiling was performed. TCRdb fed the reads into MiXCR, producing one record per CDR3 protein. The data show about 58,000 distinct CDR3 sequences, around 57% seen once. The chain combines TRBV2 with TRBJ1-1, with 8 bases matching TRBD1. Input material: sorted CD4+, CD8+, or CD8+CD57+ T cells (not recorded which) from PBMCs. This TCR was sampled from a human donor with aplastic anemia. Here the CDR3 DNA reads TGTGCCAGCAGCTTAGGTGCAGGGGGCAGGACTGAAGCTTTCTTT. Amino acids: CASSLGAGGRTEAFF.